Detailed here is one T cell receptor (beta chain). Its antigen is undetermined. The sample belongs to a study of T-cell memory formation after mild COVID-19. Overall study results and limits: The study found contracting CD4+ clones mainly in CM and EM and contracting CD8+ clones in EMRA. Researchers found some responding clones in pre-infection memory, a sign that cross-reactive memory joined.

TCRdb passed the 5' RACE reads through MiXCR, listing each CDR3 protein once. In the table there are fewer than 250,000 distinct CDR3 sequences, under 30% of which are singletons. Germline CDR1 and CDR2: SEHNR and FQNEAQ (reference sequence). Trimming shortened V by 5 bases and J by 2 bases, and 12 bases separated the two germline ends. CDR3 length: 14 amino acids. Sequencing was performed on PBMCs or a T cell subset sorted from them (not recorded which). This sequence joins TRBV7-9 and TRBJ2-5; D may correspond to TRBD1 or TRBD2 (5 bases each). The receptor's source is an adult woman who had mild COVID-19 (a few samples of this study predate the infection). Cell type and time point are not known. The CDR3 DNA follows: TGTGCCAGCAGCCAGGGACCTCTACAAGAGACCCAGTACTTC. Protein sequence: CASSQGPLQETQYF.